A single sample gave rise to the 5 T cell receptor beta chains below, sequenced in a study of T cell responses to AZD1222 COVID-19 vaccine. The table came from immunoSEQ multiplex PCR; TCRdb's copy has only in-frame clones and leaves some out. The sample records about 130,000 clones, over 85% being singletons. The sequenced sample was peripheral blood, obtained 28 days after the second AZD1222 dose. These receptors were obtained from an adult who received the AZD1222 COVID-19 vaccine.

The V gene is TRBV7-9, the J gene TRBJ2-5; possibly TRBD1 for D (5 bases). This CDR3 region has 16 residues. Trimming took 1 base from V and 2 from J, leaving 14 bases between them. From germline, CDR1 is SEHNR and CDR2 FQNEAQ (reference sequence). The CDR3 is CASSLVVGPGQETQYF. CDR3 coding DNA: TGTGCCAGCAGCTTAGTTGTGGGGCCCGGGCAAGAGACCCAGTACTTC.

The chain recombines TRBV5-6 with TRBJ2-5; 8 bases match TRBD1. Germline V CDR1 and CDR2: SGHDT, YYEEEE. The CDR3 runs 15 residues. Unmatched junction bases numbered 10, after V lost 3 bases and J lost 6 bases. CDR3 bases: TGTGCCAGCAGCTCCGCGGACAGGGTCGCGAAGACCCAGTACTTC. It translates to CASSSADRVAKTQYF.

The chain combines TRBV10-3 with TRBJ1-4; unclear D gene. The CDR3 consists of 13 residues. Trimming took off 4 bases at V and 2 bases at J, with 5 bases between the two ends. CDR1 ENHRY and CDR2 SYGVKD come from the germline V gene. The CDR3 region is CAISGETNEKLFF. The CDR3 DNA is TGTGCCATCAGTGGGGAGACTAATGAAAAACTGTTTTTT.

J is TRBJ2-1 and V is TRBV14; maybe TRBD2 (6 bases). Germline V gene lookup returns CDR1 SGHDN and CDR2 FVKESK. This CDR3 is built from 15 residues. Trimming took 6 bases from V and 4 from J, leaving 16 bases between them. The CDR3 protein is CASSAIGGHYNEQFF. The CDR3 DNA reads TGTGCCAGCAGTGCGATCGGAGGGCATTACAATGAGCAGTTCTTC.

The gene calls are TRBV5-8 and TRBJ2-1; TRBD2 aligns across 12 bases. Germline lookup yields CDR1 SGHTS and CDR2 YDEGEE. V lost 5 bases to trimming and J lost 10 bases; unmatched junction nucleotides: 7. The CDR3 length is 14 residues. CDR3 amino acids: CASSQTSGGGEQFF. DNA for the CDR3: TGTGCCAGCAGTCAGACTAGCGGGGGCGGCGAGCAGTTCTTC.